The clone carrying this T cell receptor beta chain showed up many times. The authors deemed Graves' hyperthyroidism stable absent ophthalmopathy progression within 18 months. The data originate from a study of T cells in Graves' hyperthyroidism and ophthalmopathy. Germline trimming cut 2 bases from V and 7 bases from J; bases unmatched to any gene: 6. Germline CDR1 and CDR2: KGHSH and LQKENI. The CDR3 has 15 residues. Amplification yielded TCR beta CDR3 regions, with RNA transcripts as the source. First-round RT-PCR targeting the TCR CDR3 was performed with the HTBI primer set. A single record per CDR3 protein comes from TCRdb applying MiXCR to the multiplex PCR reads. The sample shows 550,000 to 800,000 distinct CDR3 sequences, roughly 15% of them seen only once.

This receptor was identified in a man between 18 and 35 years old with Graves' hyperthyroidism. The sample consisted of blood. The genes are TRBV18 and TRBJ2-7, with 12 positions matching TRBD1. CDR3 region: CASSPSGQGAQEQYF. Here the CDR3 DNA reads TGTGCCAGCTCACCATCGGGACAGGGGGCGCAAGAGCAGTACTTC.